This T cell receptor (beta chain) was found in a study of blood T cell repertoires in COVID-19. V gave up 0 bases and J gave up 1 base; unmatched junction bases: 9. The germline CDR1 and CDR2 sequences are SGDLS and YYNGEE. The CDR3 length is 17 residues. Per the study methods: Reference gene primer amplification in the assay estimated nucleated cell counts. The assay was immunoSEQ multiplex PCR, and TCRdb's table has in-frame clones only and misses some. Clonal size and the V and J genes are those of that table, whereas D and trimming came from the DNA. The sample lists some 200,000 clones, about 80% occurring once.

This rearrangement joins TRBV9 to TRBJ1-1; 7 nucleotides agree with TRBD1. The clonotype originates from a middle-aged man who had recovered from COVID-19. Sequences were obtained from PBMCs or T cells enriched from blood (not recorded which). The DNA of the CDR3 is TGTGCCAGCAGCGTAGGAGACAGGGAGGATGGGAACACTGAAGCTTTCTTT. Translated, it gives CASSVGDREDGNTEAFF.